This T cell receptor (beta chain) was identified in a study of blood T cells in healthy people across ages. Healthy Russian Caucasian donors spanned ages roughly 6 to 90 years. CDR3 length: 15 residues. Germline lookup yields CDR1 MNHEY and CDR2 SVGAGI. The germline V and J ends were trimmed by 5 bases and 0 bases, with 14 bases remaining between them. Primed by a sample-barcoded 5' primer and a J-beta primer mix, a second PCR proceeded for about 7 to 11 cycles. TCRdb analysed the 5' RACE reads with MiXCR anew, one entry per CDR3 protein. The sample has approximately 800,000 distinct CDR3 sequences, 50% to 65% seen once.

Source material: blood. The chain uses TRBV6-5 and TRBJ2-7; the D gene could be TRBD1 or TRBD2 (5 bases each). The sequence was obtained from a man aged 80 or over in good health. CDR3 DNA: TGTGCCAGCAGTGCCGTGGGGGAAAGCTCCTACGAGCAGTACTTC. Encoded protein: CASSAVGESSYEQYF.